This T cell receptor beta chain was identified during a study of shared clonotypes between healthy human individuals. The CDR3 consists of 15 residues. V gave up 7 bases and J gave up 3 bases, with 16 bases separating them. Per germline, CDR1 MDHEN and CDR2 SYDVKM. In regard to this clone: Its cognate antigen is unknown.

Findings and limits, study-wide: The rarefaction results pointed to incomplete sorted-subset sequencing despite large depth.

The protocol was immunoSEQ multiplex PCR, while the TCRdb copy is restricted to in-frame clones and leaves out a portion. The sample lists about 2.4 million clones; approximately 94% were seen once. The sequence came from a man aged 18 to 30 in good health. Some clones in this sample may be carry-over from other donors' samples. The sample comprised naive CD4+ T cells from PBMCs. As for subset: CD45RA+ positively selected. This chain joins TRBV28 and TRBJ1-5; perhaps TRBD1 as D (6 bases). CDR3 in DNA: TGTGCCAGCACCAAGGGACACCCCGTCAATCAGCCCCAGCATTTT. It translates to CASTKGHPVNQPQHF.